These 25 T cell receptor beta chains came from one sample sequenced in a study of cytomegalovirus exposure and HLA in healthy donors (dated by TCRdb to 2017 to 2019). The protocol used for the library was the immunoSEQ multiplex PCR assay. The multiplex PCR relied on a mix of 60 forward primers for TCR Vbeta segments and 13 reverse primers for TCR Jbeta segments. What TCRdb holds here is the immuneACCESS table cut down to in-frame rearrangements. Part of the clones is not present; checked against another copy, under half of the missing clones reflect an unresolved V gene, and the others are unexplained. For this sample the table gives over 75,000 clones, of which around 79% were detected only once. The ten largest clones take up approximately 6% of the sample. Material for sequencing was PBMCs. The receptors come from a female donor in good health and CMV-seronegative.

With respect to this clone: One end of the junction is discordant with germline, which a read error may explain. V gene TRBV11-3 combines with J gene TRBJ1-2; 8 bases are a match to TRBD1. The CDR3 length is 13 residues. The germline gives CDR1 SGHNT, CDR2 YENEEA. The CDR3 nucleotides are TGTGCCAGCAGCCCCGTCGCCGGGGACAGGTCCTCCTTC. Amino acid sequence: CASSPVAGDRSSF.

The rearrangement uses TRBV7-9 and TRBJ2-7, with TRBD1 matching 7 bases. Per germline, CDR1 SEHNR and CDR2 FQNEAQ (reference sequence). V trimming: 5 bases; J trimming: 11 bases; junction bases outside the gene matches: 9. There are 12 residues in the CDR3. CDR3 DNA: TGTGCCAGCAGCCGCTCCGGACAGGCAAAGTACTTC. Its translation is CASSRSGQAKYF.

The rearrangement uses TRBV2 and TRBJ1-1; 8 nucleotides line up with TRBD1. After removal of 10 bases from V and 1 base from J, the junction contained 2 bases not matched to a gene. The germline gives CDR1 SNHLY, CDR2 FYNNEI. CDR3 length: 12 amino acids. CDR3 nucleotide sequence: TGTGCCACCGGACAGGGGAACACTGAAGCTTTCTTT. This sequence encodes CATGQGNTEAFF. The whole variable domain, filled in from reference TRBV2 and TRBJ1-1, reads EPEVTQTPSHQVTQMGQEVILRCVPISNHLYFYWYRQILGQKVEFLVSFYNNEISEKSEIFDDQFSVERPDGSNFTLKIRSTKLEDSAMYFCATGQGNTEAFFGQGTRLTVV.

This clone was detected a few times. The chain uses TRBV25-1 and TRBJ2-7; a possible D gene is TRBD1 (5 bases). Per the germline V gene, CDR1 is MGHDK and CDR2 is SYGVNS. Deletions cut 4 bases from V and 3 bases from J, with 10 bases between. This CDR3 comprises 13 residues. The CDR3 reads CASSGGRYYEQYF. The CDR3 DNA reads TGTGCCAGCAGTGGGGGCAGATACTACGAGCAGTACTTC.

V gene TRBV29-1 combines with J gene TRBJ2-2, with 11 bases fitting TRBD1. The J segment lost 7 bases and the V segment lost 1 base, leaving 8 bases of the junction unmatched. Germline loops: CDR1 SQVTM, CDR2 ANQGSEA. CDR3 size: 16 residues. The CDR3 nucleotides are TGCAGCGTTGAAGTCGGACAGGGGGCTAAGAACGGGGAGCTGTTTTTT. Translation gives CSVEVGQGAKNGELFF.

The gene calls are TRBV10-3 and TRBJ1-5, with D hard to call. V lost 9 bases and J 4 bases, leaving 13 bases between the germline ends. Germline V gene data show CDR1 as ENHRY and CDR2 as SYGVKD. The CDR3 totals 13 residues. CDR3 protein: CAIKASGNQPQHF. The CDR3 DNA sequence: TGTGCCATTAAAGCCTCGGGAAATCAGCCCCAGCATTTT.

The genes are TRBV10-3 and TRBJ2-5; 7 nucleotides agree with TRBD1. The CDR3 runs 13 residues. V gave up 10 bases and J gave up 1 base; unmatched junction bases: 6. Per the germline V gene, CDR1 is ENHRY and CDR2 is SYGVKD. Written as DNA, the CDR3 is TGTGCCAGCAGACAGGGTTCCCAAGAGACCCAGTACTTC. This codes for CASRQGSQETQYF.

The genes are TRBV14 and TRBJ2-3, with 11 bases aligning to TRBD2. V was pared by 1 base and J by 1 base, with 4 bases of the junction left unmatched. Germline V lookup: CDR1 SGHDN, CDR2 FVKESK. This CDR3 comprises 17 residues. CDR3 region: CASSQGGTSGRTDTQYF. Here the CDR3 DNA reads TGTGCCAGCAGCCAAGGGGGGACTAGCGGACGCACAGATACGCAGTATTTT. Variable domain in full (rest from reference TRBV14 and TRBJ2-3): EAGVTQFPSHSVIEKGQTVTLRCDPISGHDNLYWYRRVMGKEIKFLLHFVKESKQDESGMPNNRFLAERTGGTYSTLKVQPAELEDSGVYFCASSQGGTSGRTDTQYFGPGTRLTVL.

The chain combines TRBV7-3 with TRBJ2-2, with D possibly being TRBD2 (5 bases). The CDR3 has 15 amino acids. Germline V gene sequence: CDR1 SGHTA, CDR2 FQGTGA. Trimming cost V 2 bases and J 1 base, with 8 bases left between them. The CDR3 reads CASSLRGMNTGELFF. Written as DNA, the CDR3 is TGTGCCAGCAGCTTACGGGGAATGAACACCGGGGAGCTGTTTTTT.

The V call is TRBV10-3, the J call TRBJ2-3; D gene unclear. The V end was cut by 7 bases, the J end by 2 bases, with 13 bases between. Germline loops: CDR1 ENHRY, CDR2 SYGVKD. This CDR3 is 14 amino acids long. The CDR3 nucleotides are TGTGCCATCACCAGTCCTGAGGACACAGATACGCAGTATTTT. Its protein is CAITSPEDTDTQYF.

There are a few counts of this clone. J is TRBJ1-1 and V is TRBV2; D gene uncertain. Between the trimmed V and J ends, which lost 2 bases and 4 bases, there was a span of 8 bases. The CDR3 is made up of 13 amino acids. Looked up from germline, CDR1 is SNHLY and CDR2 is FYNNEI. This CDR3 reads CASSERTGTEAFF. In DNA, the CDR3 is TGTGCCAGCAGTGAACGTACGGGCACTGAAGCTTTCTTT.

The chain employs TRBV30 and TRBJ1-4; 8 bases match TRBD1. With V trimmed by 2 bases and J by 8 bases, 7 bases remained unmatched. This CDR3 spans 14 amino acids. CDR1 and CDR2 from the germline V gene are GTSNPN and SVGIG (reference sequence). The DNA of the CDR3 is TGTGCCTGGAGTTCAGGACAGGGAAAGGAAAAACTGTTTTTT. Its translation is CAWSSGQGKEKLFF.

This chain joins TRBV29-1 and TRBJ2-1; D remains unclear. The ends were cut back, 5 bases at V and 0 bases at J, with 5 bases in the middle. Germline V CDR1 and CDR2: SQVTM, ANQGSEA. CDR3 length equals 12 residues. In DNA, the CDR3 is TGCAGCGTTCGACTCTCCTACAATGAGCAGTTCTTC. This gives the protein CSVRLSYNEQFF.

The chain combines TRBV7-8 with TRBJ1-1; D ambiguous. V lost 5 bases, J lost 6 bases, and 10 bases lay in between. Germline loops: CDR1 SGHVS, CDR2 FQNEAQ. The CDR3 is 12 amino acids. In nucleotides, the CDR3 is TGTGCCAGCAGCCCCCGGTATTCTGAAGCTTTCTTT. Amino acid sequence: CASSPRYSEAFF.

The V and J genes are TRBV9 and TRBJ2-3; maybe TRBD2 (5 bases). The CDR3 totals 15 residues. CDR1 and CDR2 (germline): SGDLS, YYNGEE. The ends were cut back, 3 bases at V and 1 base at J, with 12 bases in the middle. In DNA form, the CDR3 reads TGTGCCAGCAGCGGACTCGAGGGCCGCACAGATACGCAGTATTTT. Translation: CASSGLEGRTDTQYF. The full variable domain, with the rest looked up from reference TRBV9 and TRBJ2-3, is DSGVTQTPKHLITATGQRVTLRCSPRSGDLSVYWYQQSLDQGLQFLIQYYNGEERAKGNILERFSAQQFPDLHSELNLSSLELGDSALYFCASSGLEGRTDTQYFGPGTRLTVL.

This chain uses TRBV2 with TRBJ2-7; D remains unclear. The CDR3 runs to 13 residues. Trimming shortened V by 3 bases and J by 2 bases, and 8 bases separated the two germline ends. CDR1 is SNHLY and CDR2 is FYNNEI in the germline V gene. CDR3 coding DNA: TGTGCCAGCAGTGAGGGCATAGCCTACGAGCAGTACTTC. Its protein is CASSEGIAYEQYF.

The V gene is TRBV9, the J gene TRBJ2-5, with D perhaps TRBD1 (5 bases). This CDR3 comprises 15 residues. Trimming pared 4 bases from V and 4 bases from J, leaving 17 bases between. Germline CDR1 and CDR2: SGDLS and YYNGEE. This CDR3 is CASSPPSVGLETQYF. Here the CDR3 DNA reads TGTGCCAGCAGCCCCCCCTCGGTGGGGCTAGAGACCCAGTACTTC.

The chain is built from TRBV7-6 and TRBJ1-5; the match to TRBD1 covers 8 bases. From germline, CDR1 is SGHVS and CDR2 FNYEAQ. V was clipped by 0 bases and J by 4 bases; unmatched bases: 2. CDR3 length: 15 amino acids. CDR3 in amino acids: CASSLATGANQPQHF. The CDR3 DNA sequence: TGTGCCAGCAGCTTAGCGACAGGGGCTAATCAGCCCCAGCATTTT.

The chain employs TRBV29-1 and TRBJ2-7, with D possibly being TRBD2 (5 bases). CDR1 is SQVTM and CDR2 is ANQGSEA in the germline V gene. The CDR3 is 12 amino acids. V was shortened by 2 bases and J by 3 bases, with 8 bases between the two germline ends. In nucleotides, the CDR3 is TGCAGCGTTGAAACAGCGGACTACGAGCAGTACTTC. As protein: CSVETADYEQYF.

The rearrangement uses TRBV5-1 and TRBJ2-5; 8 bases fit TRBD1. CDR1 is SGHRS, CDR2 YFSETQ, per germline. The CDR3 is 15 amino acids. Trimming at V came to 4 bases and at J to 4 bases, leaving 9 bases not matched to a gene. Here the CDR3 DNA reads TGCGCCAGCAGCGTCGGACAGGGAAACGCAGAGACCCAGTACTTC. The encoded protein is CASSVGQGNAETQYF.

The rearrangement links TRBV7-9 to TRBJ1-1; 10 bases match TRBD1. The germline V gene encodes CDR1 SEHNR and CDR2 FQNEAQ (reference sequence). The ends lost 6 bases at V and 3 bases at J; junction bases unmatched: 10. This CDR3 spans 16 amino acids. CDR3 bases: TGTGCCAGCAGAAATCCGGGACAGGGGTCTGACACTGAAGCTTTCTTT. This encodes CASRNPGQGSDTEAFF.

In the case of this clone: The sample contains more than one DNA sequence encoding this CDR3. The CDR3 is CASSESPGSSYEQYF. DNA of the CDR3: TGTGCCAGCAGTGAATCCCCGGGGAGCTCCTACGAGCAGTACTTC. The rearrangement joins TRBV2 to TRBJ2-7, with D possibly TRBD2 on 5 matching bases. This CDR3 has 15 residues. Looked up from germline, CDR1 is SNHLY and CDR2 is FYNNEI. The V gene lost 2 bases and the J gene lost 0 bases, with 11 bases spanning the gap.

The gene calls are TRBV4-1 and TRBJ2-7; 10 bases agree with TRBD1. Germline CDR1 reads MGHRA; CDR2 reads YSYEKL. Losses at the gene ends were 3 bases for V and 3 bases for J; bases not matched to a gene: 8. This CDR3 comprises 16 residues. DNA for the CDR3: TGCGCCAGCAGCCAGGGGACAGGGGTTATAAGCTACGAGCAGTACTTC. Translation gives CASSQGTGVISYEQYF.

This chain joins TRBV7-2 and TRBJ1-1, with D maybe TRBD1 (5 bases). The length of the CDR3 is 15 residues. With 5 bases removed from V and 2 bases from J, the gap between germline ends came to 15 bases. Looked up from germline, CDR1 is SGHTA and CDR2 is FQGNSA. CDR3 sequence (DNA): TGTGCCAGCAGCCTAAACCCGACAGCTAACACTGAAGCTTTCTTT. This codes for CASSLNPTANTEAFF.

The chain uses TRBV5-1 and TRBJ2-2; 11 bases line up with TRBD2. Germline CDR1 reads SGHRS; CDR2 reads YFSETQ. The CDR3 has 15 residues. Trimming cost V 3 bases and J 3 bases; bases outside gene matches: 1. CDR3 amino acids: CASSYSGRDTGELFF. The CDR3 region has the DNA TGCGCCAGCAGCTATAGCGGGAGGGACACCGGGGAGCTGTTTTTT.